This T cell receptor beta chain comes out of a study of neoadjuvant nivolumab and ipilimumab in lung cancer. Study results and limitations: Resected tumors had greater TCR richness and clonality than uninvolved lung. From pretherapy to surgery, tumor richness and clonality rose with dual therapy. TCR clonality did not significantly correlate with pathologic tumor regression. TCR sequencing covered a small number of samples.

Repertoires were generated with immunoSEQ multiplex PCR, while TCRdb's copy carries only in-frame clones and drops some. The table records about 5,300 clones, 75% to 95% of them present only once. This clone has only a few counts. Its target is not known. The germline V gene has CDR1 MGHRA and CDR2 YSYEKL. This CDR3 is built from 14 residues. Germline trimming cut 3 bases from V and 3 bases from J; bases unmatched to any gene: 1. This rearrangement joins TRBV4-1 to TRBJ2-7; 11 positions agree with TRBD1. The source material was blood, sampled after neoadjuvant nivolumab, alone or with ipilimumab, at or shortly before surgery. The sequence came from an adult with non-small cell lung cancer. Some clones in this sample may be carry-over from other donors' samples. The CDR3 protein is CASSQGQGDYEQYF. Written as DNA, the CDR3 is TGCGCCAGCAGCCAGGGACAGGGGGACTACGAGCAGTACTTC.